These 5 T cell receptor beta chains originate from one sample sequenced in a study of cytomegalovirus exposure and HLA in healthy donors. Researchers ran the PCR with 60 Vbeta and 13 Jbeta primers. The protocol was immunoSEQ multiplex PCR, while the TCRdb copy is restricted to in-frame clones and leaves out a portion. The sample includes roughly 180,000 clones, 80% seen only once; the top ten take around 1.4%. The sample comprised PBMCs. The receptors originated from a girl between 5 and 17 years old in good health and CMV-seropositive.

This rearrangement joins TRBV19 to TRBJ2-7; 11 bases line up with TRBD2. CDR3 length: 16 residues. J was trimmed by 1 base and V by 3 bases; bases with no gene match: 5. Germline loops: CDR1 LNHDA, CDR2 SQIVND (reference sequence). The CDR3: CASSMEWTSGSYEQYF. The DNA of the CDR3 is TGTGCCAGTAGTATGGAGTGGACTAGCGGGTCCTACGAGCAGTACTTC.

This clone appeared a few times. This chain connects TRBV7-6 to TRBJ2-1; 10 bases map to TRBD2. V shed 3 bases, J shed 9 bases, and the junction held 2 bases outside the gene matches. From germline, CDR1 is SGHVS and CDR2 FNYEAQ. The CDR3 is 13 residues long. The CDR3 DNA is TGTGCCAGCAGCTTTCGACTAGCGGGTGAGCAGTTCTTC. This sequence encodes CASSFRLAGEQFF.

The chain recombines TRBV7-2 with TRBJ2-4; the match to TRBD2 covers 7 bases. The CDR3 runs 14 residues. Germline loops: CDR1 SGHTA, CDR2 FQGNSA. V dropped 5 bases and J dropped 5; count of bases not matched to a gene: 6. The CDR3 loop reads CASSVSLAENIQYF. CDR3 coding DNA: TGTGCCAGCAGCGTGTCCCTAGCGGAAAACATTCAGTACTTC.

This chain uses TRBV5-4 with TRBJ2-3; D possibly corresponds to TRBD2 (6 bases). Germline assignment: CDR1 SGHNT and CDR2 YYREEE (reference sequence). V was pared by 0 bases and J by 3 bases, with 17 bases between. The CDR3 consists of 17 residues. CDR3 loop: CASSLGYSLGGTDTQYF. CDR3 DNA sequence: TGTGCCAGCAGCTTGGGATACAGCCTTGGGGGGACAGATACGCAGTATTTT.

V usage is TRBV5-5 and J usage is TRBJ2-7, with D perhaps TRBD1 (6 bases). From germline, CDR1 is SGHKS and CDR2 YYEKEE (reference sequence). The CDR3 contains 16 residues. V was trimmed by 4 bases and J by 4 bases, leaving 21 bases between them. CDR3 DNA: TGTGCCAGCAGCCCGCCCGTACAGGGTTCGACATACGAGCAGTACTTC. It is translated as CASSPPVQGSTYEQYF.